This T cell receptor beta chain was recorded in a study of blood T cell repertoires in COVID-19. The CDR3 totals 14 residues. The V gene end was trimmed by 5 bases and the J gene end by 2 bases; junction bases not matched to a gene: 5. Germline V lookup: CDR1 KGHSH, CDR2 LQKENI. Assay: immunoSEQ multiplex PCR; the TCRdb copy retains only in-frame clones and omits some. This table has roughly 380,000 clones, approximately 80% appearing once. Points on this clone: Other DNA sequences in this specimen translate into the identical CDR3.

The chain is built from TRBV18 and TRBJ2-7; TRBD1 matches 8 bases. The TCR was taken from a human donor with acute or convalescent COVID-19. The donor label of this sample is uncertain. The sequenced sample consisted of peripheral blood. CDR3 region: CASSSGQGAYEQYF. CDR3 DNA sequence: TGTGCCAGCTCATCCGGACAGGGCGCCTACGAGCAGTACTTC. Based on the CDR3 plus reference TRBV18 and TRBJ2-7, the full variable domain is NAGVMQNPRHLVRRRGQEARLRCSPMKGHSHVYWYRQLPEEGLKFMVYLQKENIIDESGMPKERFSAEFPKEGPSILRIQQVVRGDSAAYFCASSSGQGAYEQYFGPGTRLTVT.